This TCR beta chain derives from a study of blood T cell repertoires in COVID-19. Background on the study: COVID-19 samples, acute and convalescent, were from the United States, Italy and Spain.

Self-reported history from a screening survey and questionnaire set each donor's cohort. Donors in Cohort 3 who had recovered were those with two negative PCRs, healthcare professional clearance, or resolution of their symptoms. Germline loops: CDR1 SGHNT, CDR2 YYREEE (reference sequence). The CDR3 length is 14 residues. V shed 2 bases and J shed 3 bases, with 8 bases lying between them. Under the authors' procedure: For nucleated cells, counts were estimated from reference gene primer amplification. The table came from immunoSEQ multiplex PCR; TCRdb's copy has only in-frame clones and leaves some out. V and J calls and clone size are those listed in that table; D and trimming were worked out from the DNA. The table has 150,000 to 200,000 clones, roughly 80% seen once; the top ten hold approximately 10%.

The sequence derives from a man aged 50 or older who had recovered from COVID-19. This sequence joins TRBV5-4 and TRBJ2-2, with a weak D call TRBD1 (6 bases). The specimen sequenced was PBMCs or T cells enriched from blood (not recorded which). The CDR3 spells CASSLRTDTGELFF. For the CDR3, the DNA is TGTGCCAGCAGCTTAAGGACAGACACCGGGGAGCTGTTTTTT.